This TCR beta chain was sequenced during a study of cytomegalovirus exposure and HLA in healthy donors. Study-level information: When 350 to 400 donors were genotyped, approximately 81% of them were found to fall in the Caucasian-associated ancestry cluster. Study-wide points: The authors listed around 150 TCR beta chains as cytomegalovirus-associated. A missense variant in DCLRE1C was later tied to TCR beta V- and J-gene trimming.

To note about this clone: Its antigen remains unknown. Germline and junction disagree at one end, which may indicate a read error.

PCR amplification relied on 60 Vbeta primers (plus 13 Jbeta primers). Some clones are missing from TCRdb's copy, which holds only in-frame ones; the method was immunoSEQ multiplex PCR. The sample lists 200,000 to 250,000 clones; under 70% were seen once. Per germline, CDR1 SGHDT and CDR2 YYEEEE. This CDR3 is built from 14 residues. This clonotype was obtained from a man aged 40-50 years in good health and CMV-seropositive. The sample comprised PBMCs. This sequence joins TRBV5-6 and TRBJ2-7; 9 bases are shared with TRBD1. CDR3 in DNA: TGTGCCAGCAGTTTGGGACAGGGAAGAAGCGAGCAGTACTTC. It encodes CASSLGQGRSEQYF.